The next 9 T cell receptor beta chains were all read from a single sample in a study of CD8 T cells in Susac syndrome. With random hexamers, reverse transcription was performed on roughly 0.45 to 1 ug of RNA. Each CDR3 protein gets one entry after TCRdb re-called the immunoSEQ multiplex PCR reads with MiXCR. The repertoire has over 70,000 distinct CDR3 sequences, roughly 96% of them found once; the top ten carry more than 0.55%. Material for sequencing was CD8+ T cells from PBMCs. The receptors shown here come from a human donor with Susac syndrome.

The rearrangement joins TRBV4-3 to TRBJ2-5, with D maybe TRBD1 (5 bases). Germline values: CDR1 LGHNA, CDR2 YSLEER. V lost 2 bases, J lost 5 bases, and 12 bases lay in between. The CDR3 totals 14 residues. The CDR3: CASSQTTGAETQYF. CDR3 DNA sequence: TGCGCCAGCAGCCAAACTACAGGAGCGGAGACCCAGTACTTC.

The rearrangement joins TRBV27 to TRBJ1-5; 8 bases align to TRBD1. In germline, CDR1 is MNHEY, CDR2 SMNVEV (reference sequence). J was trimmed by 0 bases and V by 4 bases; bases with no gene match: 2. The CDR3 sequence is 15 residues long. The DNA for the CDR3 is TGTGCCAGCAGTTGGACAGGGTATAGCAATCAGCCCCAGCATTTT. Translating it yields CASSWTGYSNQPQHF.

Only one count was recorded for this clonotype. In DNA, the CDR3 is TGCACGCCCGTGGAGGGGGAAACTGAAGCTTTCTTT. Translation: CTPVEGETEAFF. The V and J genes are TRBV20-1 and TRBJ1-1; possible D gene TRBD1, 6 bases. This CDR3 region has 12 residues. The germline CDR1 and CDR2 sequences are DFQATT and SNEGSKA (reference sequence).

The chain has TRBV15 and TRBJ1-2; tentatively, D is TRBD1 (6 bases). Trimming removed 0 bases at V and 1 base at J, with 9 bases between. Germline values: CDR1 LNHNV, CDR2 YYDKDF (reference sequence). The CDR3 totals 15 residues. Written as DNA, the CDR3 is TGTGCCACCAGCAGAGACCAGGGGAGTAACTATGGCTACACCTTC. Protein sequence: CATSRDQGSNYGYTF.

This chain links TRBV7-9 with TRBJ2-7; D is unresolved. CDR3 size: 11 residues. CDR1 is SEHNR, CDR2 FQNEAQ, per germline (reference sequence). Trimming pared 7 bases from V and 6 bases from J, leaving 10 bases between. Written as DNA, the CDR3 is TGTGCCAGCAAAGGCGCTCTCGAGCAGTACTTC. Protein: CASKGALEQYF.

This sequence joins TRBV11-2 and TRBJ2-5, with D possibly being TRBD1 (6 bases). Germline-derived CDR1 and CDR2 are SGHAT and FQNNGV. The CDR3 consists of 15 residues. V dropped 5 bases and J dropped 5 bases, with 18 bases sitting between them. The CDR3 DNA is TGTGCCAGCAGCCCCGAATCAGGGGATTTCGAGACCCAGTACTTC. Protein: CASSPESGDFETQYF.

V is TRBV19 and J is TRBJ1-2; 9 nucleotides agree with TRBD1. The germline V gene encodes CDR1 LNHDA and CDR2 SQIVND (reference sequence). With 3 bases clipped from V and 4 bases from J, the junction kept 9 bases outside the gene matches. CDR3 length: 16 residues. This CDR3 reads CASSIPSDRGSYGYTF. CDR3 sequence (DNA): TGTGCCAGTAGTATCCCCTCGGACAGGGGAAGCTATGGCTACACCTTC.

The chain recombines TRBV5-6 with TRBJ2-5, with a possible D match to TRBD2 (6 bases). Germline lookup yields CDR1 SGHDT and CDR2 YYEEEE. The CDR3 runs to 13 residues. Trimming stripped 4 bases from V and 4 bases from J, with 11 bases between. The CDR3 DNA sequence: TGTGCCAGCAGCCCCGGGAGTGGAGAGACCCAGTACTTC. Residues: CASSPGSGETQYF.

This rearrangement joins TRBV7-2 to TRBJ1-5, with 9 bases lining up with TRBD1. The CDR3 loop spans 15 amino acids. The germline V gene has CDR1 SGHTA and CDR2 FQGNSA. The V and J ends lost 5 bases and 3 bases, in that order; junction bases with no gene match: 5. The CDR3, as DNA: TGTGCCAGCAGCCGGGGACAGGGTTACAATCAGCCCCAGCATTTT. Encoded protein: CASSRGQGYNQPQHF.